This T cell receptor beta chain was captured by sequencing in a study of blood T cell repertoires in COVID-19. At the level of the study: Whether acute or convalescent, the COVID-19 samples came from the United States, Italy and Spain. From T cells, B-cell-depleted T cells, or PBMCs came the material, which was cDNA or gDNA.

In germline, CDR1 is MGHDK, CDR2 SYGVNS. This CDR3 has 17 residues. Trimming took 6 bases from V and 0 from J; bases not matched to a gene: 9. Authors' methods: The assay estimated nucleated cells by amplifying reference gene primers. Profiled with immunoSEQ multiplex PCR; TCRdb holds only in-frame clones, not every one. V, J and clone size were drawn from that table, and D and trimming were deduced from the DNA. The table has around 100,000 clones, almost 90% seen once. The chain uses TRBV25-1 and TRBJ2-1, with 9 bases lining up with TRBD2. This clonotype originated in a human donor in a cohort sampled during active COVID-19. The sample taken for sequencing was peripheral blood. CDR3 sequence: CASRESGRPSSYNEQFF. CDR3 sequence (DNA): TGTGCCAGCAGGGAGAGCGGGAGGCCTAGCTCCTACAATGAGCAGTTCTTC.